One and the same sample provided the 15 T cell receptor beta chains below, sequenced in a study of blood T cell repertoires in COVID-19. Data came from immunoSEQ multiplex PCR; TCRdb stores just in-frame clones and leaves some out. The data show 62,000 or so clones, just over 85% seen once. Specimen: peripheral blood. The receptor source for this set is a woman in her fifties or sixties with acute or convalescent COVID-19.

The CDR3 region is CASSPGIGNSGANVLTF. CDR3 nucleotide sequence: TGTGCCAGCAGCCCGGGGATAGGCAACTCTGGGGCCAACGTCCTGACTTTC. The chain links TRBV11-3 to TRBJ2-6; D is possibly TRBD2 (5 bases). The V and J ends lost 5 bases and 0 bases respectively, with 14 bases between them. CDR1 is SGHNT, CDR2 YENEEA, per germline. This CDR3 has 17 amino acids. The variable domain in full, with the rest retrieved from reference TRBV11-3 and TRBJ2-6, is EAGVVQSPRYKIIEKKQPVAFWCNPISGHNTLYWYLQNLGQGPELLIRYENEEAVDDSQLPKDRFSAERLKGVDSTLKIQPAELGDSAVYLCASSPGIGNSGANVLTFGAGSRLTVL.

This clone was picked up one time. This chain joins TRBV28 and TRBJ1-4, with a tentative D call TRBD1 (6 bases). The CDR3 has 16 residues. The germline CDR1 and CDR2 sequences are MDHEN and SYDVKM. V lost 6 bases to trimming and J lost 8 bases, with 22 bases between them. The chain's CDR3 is CASSVRGGGNAEKLFF. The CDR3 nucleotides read TGTGCCAGCAGCGTCAGGGGCGGTGGTAATGCCGAAAAACTGTTTTTT.

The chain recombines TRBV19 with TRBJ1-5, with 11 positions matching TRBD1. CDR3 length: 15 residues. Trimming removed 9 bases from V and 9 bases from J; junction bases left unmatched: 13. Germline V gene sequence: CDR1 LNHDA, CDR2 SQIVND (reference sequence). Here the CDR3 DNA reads TGTGCCAGCGTGCCGGACAGGGGGCGGCCAGGGCCCCAGCATTTT. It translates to CASVPDRGRPGPQHF.

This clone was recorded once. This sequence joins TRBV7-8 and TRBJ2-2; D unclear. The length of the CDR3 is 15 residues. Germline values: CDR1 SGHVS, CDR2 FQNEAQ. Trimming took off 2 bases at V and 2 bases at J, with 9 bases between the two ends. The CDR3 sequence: CASSLQAHNTGELFF. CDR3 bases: TGTGCCAGCAGCTTACAGGCTCATAACACCGGGGAGCTGTTTTTT.

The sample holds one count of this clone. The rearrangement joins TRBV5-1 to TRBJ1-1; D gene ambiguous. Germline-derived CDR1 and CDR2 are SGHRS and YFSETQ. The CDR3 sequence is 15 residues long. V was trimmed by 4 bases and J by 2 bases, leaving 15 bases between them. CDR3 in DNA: TGCGCCAGCAGCCCCGGAGGTGGCAGAAACACTGAAGCTTTCTTT. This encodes CASSPGGGRNTEAFF.

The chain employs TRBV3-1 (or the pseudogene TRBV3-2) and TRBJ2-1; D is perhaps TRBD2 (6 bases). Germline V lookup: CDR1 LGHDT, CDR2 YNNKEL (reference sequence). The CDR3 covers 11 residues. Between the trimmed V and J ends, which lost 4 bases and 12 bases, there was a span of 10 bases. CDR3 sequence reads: CASSPGLAQFF. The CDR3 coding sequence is TGTGCCAGCAGCCCGGGACTGGCGCAGTTCTTC.

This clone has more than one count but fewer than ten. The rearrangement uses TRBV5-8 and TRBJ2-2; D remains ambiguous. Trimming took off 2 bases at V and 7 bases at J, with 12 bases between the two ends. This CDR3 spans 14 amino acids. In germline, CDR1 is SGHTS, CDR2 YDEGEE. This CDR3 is CASSFGPSGGELFF. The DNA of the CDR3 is TGTGCCAGCAGCTTTGGGCCCTCCGGCGGGGAGCTGTTTTTT.

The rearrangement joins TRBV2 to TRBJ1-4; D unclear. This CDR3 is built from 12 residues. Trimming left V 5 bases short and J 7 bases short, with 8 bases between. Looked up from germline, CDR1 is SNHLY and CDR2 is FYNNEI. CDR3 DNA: TGTGCCAGCAGTCGCTATAGTGAAAAACTGTTTTTT. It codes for CASSRYSEKLFF.

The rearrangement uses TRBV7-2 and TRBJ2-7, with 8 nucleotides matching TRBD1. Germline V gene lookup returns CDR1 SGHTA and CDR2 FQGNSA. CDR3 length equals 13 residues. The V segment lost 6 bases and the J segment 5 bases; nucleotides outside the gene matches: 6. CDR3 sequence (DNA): TGTGCCAGCAGTCCGGGACAGGCAAACGAGCAGTACTTC. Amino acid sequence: CASSPGQANEQYF.

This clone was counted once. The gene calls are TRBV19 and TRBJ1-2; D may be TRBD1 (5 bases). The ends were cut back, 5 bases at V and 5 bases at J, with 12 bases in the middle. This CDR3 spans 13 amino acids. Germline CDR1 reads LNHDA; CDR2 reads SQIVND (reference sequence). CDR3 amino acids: CASSPDSDYGYTF. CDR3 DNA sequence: TGTGCCAGTAGTCCCGACAGCGATTATGGCTACACCTTC.

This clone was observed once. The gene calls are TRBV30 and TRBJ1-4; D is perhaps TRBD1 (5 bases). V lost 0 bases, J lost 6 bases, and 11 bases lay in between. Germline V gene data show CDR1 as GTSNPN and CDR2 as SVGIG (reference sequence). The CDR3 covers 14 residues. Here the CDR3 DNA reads TGTGCCTGGAGTGTAAGCAGGGCGGATGAAAAACTGTTTTTT. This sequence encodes CAWSVSRADEKLFF.

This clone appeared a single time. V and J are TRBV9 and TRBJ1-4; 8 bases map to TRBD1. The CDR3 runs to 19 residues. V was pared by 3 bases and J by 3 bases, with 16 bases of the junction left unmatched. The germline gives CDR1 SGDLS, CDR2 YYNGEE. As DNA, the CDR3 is TGTGCCAGCAGCGCTAGTGACGGCCGGACAGGGACTTCTAATGAAAAACTGTTTTTT. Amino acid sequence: CASSASDGRTGTSNEKLFF.

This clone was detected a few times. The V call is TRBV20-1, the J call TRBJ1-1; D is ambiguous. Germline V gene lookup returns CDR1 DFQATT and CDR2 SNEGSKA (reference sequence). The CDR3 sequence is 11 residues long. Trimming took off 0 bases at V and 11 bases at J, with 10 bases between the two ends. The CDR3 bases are TGCAGTGCTAGAGAGGGCGGGGAGGCTTTCTTT. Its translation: CSAREGGEAFF.

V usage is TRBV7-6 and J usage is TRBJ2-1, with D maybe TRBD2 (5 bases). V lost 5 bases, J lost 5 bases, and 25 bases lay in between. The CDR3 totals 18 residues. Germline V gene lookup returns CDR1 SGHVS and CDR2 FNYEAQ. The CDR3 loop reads CASSPRRLTRITDNEQFF. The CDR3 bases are TGTGCCAGCAGCCCGCGACGACTTACTAGGATAACGGACAATGAGCAGTTCTTC.

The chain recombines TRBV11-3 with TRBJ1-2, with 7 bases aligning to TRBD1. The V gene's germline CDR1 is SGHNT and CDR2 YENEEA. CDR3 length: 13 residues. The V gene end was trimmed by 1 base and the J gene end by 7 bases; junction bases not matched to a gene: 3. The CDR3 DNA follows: TGTGCCAGCAGCTTAGGAGGGGGCGTTGGCTACACCTTC. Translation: CASSLGGGVGYTF.